This entry lists 20 T cell receptor beta chains sequenced from one sample in a study of blood T cells in healthy people across ages. The authors ran a second PCR of about 6 to 12 cycles using a sample-barcoded 5' primer and a J-beta primer mix. TCRdb analysed the 5' RACE reads with MiXCR anew, one entry per CDR3 protein. The sample yields approximately 690,000 distinct CDR3 sequences, roughly two fifths seen once. Material for sequencing was blood. The receptor source for this set is a man of 80 years or more in good health.

As concerns this clonotype: This could be a read error, since a much larger clone is one nucleotide away. The chain combines TRBV20-1 with TRBJ1-5; D perhaps matches TRBD1 (5 bases). V gave up 1 base and J gave up 3 bases, with 16 bases separating them. CDR3 size: 16 residues. Germline CDR1 is DFQATT and CDR2 is SNEGSKA (reference sequence). CDR3 sequence (DNA): TGCAGTGCTAGAGTTCTCGGCAGGGCCGCCAATCAGCCCCAGCATTTT. It yields the protein CSARVLGRAANQPQHF.

The genes are TRBV20-1 and TRBJ2-3; D remains unclear. Trimming shortened V by 0 bases and J by 1 base, and 14 bases separated the two germline ends. The CDR3 has 16 residues. Germline V gene lookup returns CDR1 DFQATT and CDR2 SNEGSKA (reference sequence). This CDR3 reads CSARDPWGSGTDTQYF. For the CDR3, the DNA is TGCAGTGCTAGAGATCCGTGGGGAAGCGGCACAGATACGCAGTATTTT.

This clonotype appeared a few times. The CDR3 region has the DNA TGTGCCAGCAGCCCCTTGACAGTAGACGCCTACGAGCAGTACTTC. Amino acids: CASSPLTVDAYEQYF. V and J are TRBV4-2 and TRBJ2-7, with D perhaps TRBD1 (5 bases). CDR1 and CDR2 (germline): LGHNA, YNFKEQ. V lost 4 bases, J lost 2 bases, and 15 bases lay in between. The CDR3 totals 15 residues.

The rearrangement uses TRBV2 and TRBJ2-6; D is perhaps TRBD1 (5 bases). Germline CDR1 reads SNHLY; CDR2 reads FYNNEI. Trimming stripped 0 bases from V and 11 bases from J, with 14 bases between. There are 15 residues in the CDR3. The CDR3 loop is CASSEAGRTTDVLTF. CDR3 DNA: TGTGCCAGCAGTGAAGCGGGGCGAACGACCGACGTCCTGACTTTC.

The chain employs TRBV30 and TRBJ2-4, with TRBD1 identical over 8 bases. Germline assignment: CDR1 GTSNPN and CDR2 SVGIG (reference sequence). CDR3 length: 12 amino acids. The V and J ends lost 5 bases and 7 bases, in that order; junction bases with no gene match: 4. The CDR3 DNA follows: TGTGCCTGGGACAGGGGTGGGAACATTCAGTACTTC. It yields the protein CAWDRGGNIQYF.

The chain carries TRBV5-1 and TRBJ1-2; 7 bases agree with TRBD1. J gave up 7 bases and V 6 bases, and 9 bases lay outside the gene matches. The CDR3 loop spans 13 amino acids. Looked up from germline, CDR1 is SGHRS and CDR2 is YFSETQ. The CDR3 here is CASTEDRLSGYTF. DNA of the CDR3: TGCGCCAGCACCGAGGACAGGCTGTCTGGCTACACCTTC.

V usage is TRBV11-3 and J usage is TRBJ2-7, with unresolved D. Germline assignment: CDR1 SGHNT and CDR2 YENEEA. CDR3 length: 13 residues. V was clipped by 5 bases and J by 2 bases, with 10 bases between them. CDR3 DNA sequence: TGTGCCAGCAGCCAGGACGATGCCTACGAGCAGTACTTC. This encodes CASSQDDAYEQYF.

The rearrangement uses TRBV6-5 and TRBJ2-5, with D perhaps matching TRBD2 (6 bases). Germline CDR1 reads MNHEY; CDR2 reads SVGAGI. The length of the CDR3 is 15 residues. Trimming took off 2 bases at V and 11 bases at J, with 21 bases between the two ends. CDR3 region: CASSYGGISYNEQYF. The CDR3, as DNA: TGTGCCAGCAGTTACGGCGGGATCTCCTACAATGAGCAGTACTTC.

The chain has TRBV29-1 and TRBJ2-2; 8 bases map to TRBD2. CDR3 length equals 16 residues. Germline CDR1 reads SQVTM; CDR2 reads ANQGSEA. Trimming took 6 bases from V and 0 from J; bases not matched to a gene: 9. Here the CDR3 reads CSVGTGRGPNTGELFF. CDR3 nucleotide sequence: TGCAGCGTGGGGACCGGGAGGGGACCGAACACCGGGGAGCTGTTTTTT.

The V call is TRBV9, the J call TRBJ2-1; 9 bases align to TRBD2. The germline CDR1 and CDR2 sequences are SGDLS and YYNGEE. J gave up 0 bases and V 2 bases, and 6 bases lay outside the gene matches. This CDR3 contains 17 residues. The CDR3 nucleotides are TGTGCCAGCAGCGTCGGGTTAGCGGGAGACTCCTACAATGAGCAGTTCTTC. Its protein product is CASSVGLAGDSYNEQFF.

The rearrangement uses TRBV30 and TRBJ2-5; 10 positions agree with TRBD1. The tail of the sequence fits TRBJ2-7 better, so the J call may be wrong. The CDR3 length is 16 residues. The germline V gene has CDR1 GTSNPN and CDR2 SVGIG (reference sequence). The DNA of the CDR3 is TGTGCCTGGTCCCCCAGCCCCGGGACAGGGGTCTACGAGCAGTACTTC. This translates into CAWSPSPGTGVYEQYF.

This clonotype turned up a few times. The chain links TRBV5-4 to TRBJ2-7; 11 bases align to TRBD1. CDR1 is SGHNT and CDR2 is YYREEE in the germline V gene (reference sequence). Unmatched junction bases numbered 8, after V lost 4 bases and J lost 5 bases. The CDR3 covers 15 residues. CDR3 in DNA: TGTGCCAGCAGCGACGGACAGGGGGCGCAGAACGAGCAGTACTTC. It translates to CASSDGQGAQNEQYF.

The chain recombines TRBV5-6 with TRBJ2-1, with D perhaps matching TRBD1 (5 bases). CDR1 and CDR2 from the germline V gene are SGHDT and YYEEEE. The CDR3 runs 14 residues. Trimming removed 4 bases at V and 8 bases at J, with 16 bases between. This chain's CDR3 is CASSLAVRVDEQFF. CDR3 in DNA: TGTGCCAGCAGCCTGGCGGTCAGGGTAGATGAGCAGTTCTTC.

The chain joins TRBV20-1 to TRBJ2-7, with 8 bases fitting TRBD1. The J call may be in error: the DNA end matches TRBJ2-5 better. The CDR3 length is 13 residues. Germline CDR1 DFQATT, CDR2 SNEGSKA (reference sequence). This CDR3 is CSAGQTGAETQYF. CDR3 in DNA: TGCAGTGCAGGTCAGACAGGGGCAGAGACCCAGTACTTC.

In its sample, this clonotype was seen a few times. V is TRBV29-1 and J is TRBJ2-3; D ambiguous. The CDR3 has 14 amino acids. V was cut by 7 bases and J by 2 bases, with 16 bases left in between. Germline V gene data show CDR1 as SQVTM and CDR2 as ANQGSEA. In DNA form, the CDR3 reads TGCAGCGCCCCAGCCTTTACCCTCACAGATACGCAGTATTTT. Translating gives CSAPAFTLTDTQYF.

As to this clonotype: A read error may explain this, as a much larger clone is one base away. V gene TRBV6-2 or TRBV6-3 combines with J gene TRBJ2-1; a weak D match, TRBD1 (6 bases). Germline V CDR1 and CDR2: MNHEY, SVGEGT. V dropped 4 bases and J dropped 2 bases, with 21 bases sitting between them. The CDR3 is 18 residues long. DNA for the CDR3: TGTGCCAGCAGTTCCATTTGGGGGCGGTGGGGCCCCTACAATGAGCAGTTCTTC. Its protein product is CASSSIWGRWGPYNEQFF.

The V and J genes are TRBV11-3 and TRBJ2-5; D gene uncertain. CDR3 size: 13 residues. V lost 4 bases and J lost 3, with 9 bases in between. Looked up from germline, CDR1 is SGHNT and CDR2 is YENEEA. The CDR3 is CASSYYLEETQYF. The CDR3 nucleotides are TGTGCCAGCAGCTACTATTTAGAAGAGACCCAGTACTTC.

CDR3: CASSSGTERLLYGYTF. The CDR3 DNA reads as TGTGCCAGCAGCTCCGGGACAGAGCGCCTCCTCTATGGCTACACCTTC. This chain joins TRBV7-9 and TRBJ1-2, with TRBD1 matching over 7 bases. V shed 4 bases and J 4 bases; nucleotides not matched to a gene: 12. CDR1 and CDR2 (germline): SEHNR, FQNEAQ (reference sequence). CDR3 length: 16 residues.

Notes on this clonotype: A junction boundary mismatches the germline segment, possibly from a read error. DNA for the CDR3: TGTGGCAGCAGCCCTAAGGAGGGACTTCAGTACTTC. Its translation is CGSSPKEGLQYF. The chain is built from TRBV7-9 and TRBJ2-4, with a weak D call TRBD2 (6 bases). Germline V gene lookup returns CDR1 SEHNR and CDR2 FQNEAQ (reference sequence). The CDR3 is 12 residues long.

This clonotype occurred a few times. The V gene is TRBV7-9, the J gene TRBJ2-5; 9 bases are a match to TRBD2. This CDR3 is 15 amino acids long. Germline V gene sequence: CDR1 SEHNR, CDR2 FQNEAQ (reference sequence). V was clipped by 5 bases and J by 11 bases; unmatched bases: 15. Here the CDR3 reads CASSPRLAGFFEQYF. The CDR3 DNA is TGTGCCAGCAGCCCCCGTCTAGCGGGGTTCTTTGAGCAGTACTTC.